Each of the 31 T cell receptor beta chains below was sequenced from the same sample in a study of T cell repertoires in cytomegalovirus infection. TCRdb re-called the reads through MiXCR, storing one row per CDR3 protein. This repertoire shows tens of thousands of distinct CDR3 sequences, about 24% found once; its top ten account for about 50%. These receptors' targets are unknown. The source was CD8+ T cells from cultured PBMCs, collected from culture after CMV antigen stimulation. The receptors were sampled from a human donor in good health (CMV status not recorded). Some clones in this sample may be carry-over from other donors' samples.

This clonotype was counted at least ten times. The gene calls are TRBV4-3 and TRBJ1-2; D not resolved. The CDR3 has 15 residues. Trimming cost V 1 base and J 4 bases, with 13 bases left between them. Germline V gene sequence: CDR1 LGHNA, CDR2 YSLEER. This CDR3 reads CASSQVPPIIYGYTF. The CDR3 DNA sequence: TGCGCCAGCAGCCAAGTACCCCCGATCATCTATGGCTACACCTTC.

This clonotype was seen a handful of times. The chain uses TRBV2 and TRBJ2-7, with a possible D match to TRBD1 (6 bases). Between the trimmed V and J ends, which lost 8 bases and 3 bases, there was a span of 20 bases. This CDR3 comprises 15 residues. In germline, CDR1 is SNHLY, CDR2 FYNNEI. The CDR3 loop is CASLDRKGTGYEQYF. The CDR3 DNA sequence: TGTGCCAGCTTGGACAGAAAAGGGACGGGCTACGAGCAGTACTTC.

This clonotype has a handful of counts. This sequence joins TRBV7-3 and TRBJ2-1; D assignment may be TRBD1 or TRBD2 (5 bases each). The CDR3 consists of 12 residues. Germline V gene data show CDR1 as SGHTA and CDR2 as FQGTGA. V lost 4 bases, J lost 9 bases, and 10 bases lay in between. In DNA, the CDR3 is TGTGCCAGCAGCTCCTCGGGGACTGAGCAGTTCTTC. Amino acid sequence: CASSSSGTEQFF.

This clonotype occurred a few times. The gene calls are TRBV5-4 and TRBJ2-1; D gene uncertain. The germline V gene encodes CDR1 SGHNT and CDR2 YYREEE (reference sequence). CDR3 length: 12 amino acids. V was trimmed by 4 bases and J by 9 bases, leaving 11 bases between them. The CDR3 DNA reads TGTGCCAGCAGCCCCGATTTGGGTGAGCAGTTCTTC. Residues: CASSPDLGEQFF. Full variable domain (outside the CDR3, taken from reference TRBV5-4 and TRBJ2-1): ETGVTQSPTHLIKTRGQQVTLRCSSQSGHNTVSWYQQALGQGPQFIFQYYREEENGRGNFPPRFSGLQFPNYSSELNVNALELDDSALYLCASSPDLGEQFFGPGTRLTVL.

The CDR3 loop is CASSIKLAGGREQFF. Written as DNA, the CDR3 is TGTGCCAGTAGTATAAAACTAGCGGGGGGGCGTGAGCAGTTCTTC. The rearrangement uses TRBV19 and TRBJ2-1, with 13 bases that match TRBD2. CDR1 and CDR2 from the germline V gene are LNHDA and SQIVND (reference sequence). This CDR3 comprises 15 residues. V dropped 2 bases and J dropped 9; count of bases not matched to a gene: 4.

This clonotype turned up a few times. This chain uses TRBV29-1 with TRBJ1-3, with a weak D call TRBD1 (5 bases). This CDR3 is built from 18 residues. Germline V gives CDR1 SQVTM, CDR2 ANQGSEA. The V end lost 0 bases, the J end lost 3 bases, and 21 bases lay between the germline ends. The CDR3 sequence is CSVEEWSDRNPNGNTIYF. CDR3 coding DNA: TGCAGCGTTGAAGAGTGGTCCGACAGAAACCCGAATGGAAACACCATATATTTT.

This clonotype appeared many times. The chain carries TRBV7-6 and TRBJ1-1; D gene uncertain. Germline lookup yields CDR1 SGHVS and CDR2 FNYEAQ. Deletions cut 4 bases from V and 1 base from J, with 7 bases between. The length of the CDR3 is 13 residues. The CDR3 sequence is CASSSLRNTEAFF. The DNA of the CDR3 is TGTGCCAGCAGCTCGCTAAGGAACACTGAAGCTTTCTTT. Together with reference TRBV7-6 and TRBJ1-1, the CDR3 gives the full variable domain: GAGVSQSPRYKVTKRGQDVALRCDPISGHVSLYWYRQALGQGPEFLTYFNYEAQQDKSGLPNDRFSAERPEGSISTLTIQRTEQRDSAMYRCASSSLRNTEAFFGQGTRLTVV.

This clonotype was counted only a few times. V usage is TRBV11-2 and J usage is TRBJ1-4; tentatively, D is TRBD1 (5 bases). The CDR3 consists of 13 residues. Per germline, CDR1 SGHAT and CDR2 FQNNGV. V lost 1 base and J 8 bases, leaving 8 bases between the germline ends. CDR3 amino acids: CASSLGGGEKLFF. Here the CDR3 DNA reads TGTGCCAGCAGCTTAGGCGGGGGAGAAAAACTGTTTTTT.

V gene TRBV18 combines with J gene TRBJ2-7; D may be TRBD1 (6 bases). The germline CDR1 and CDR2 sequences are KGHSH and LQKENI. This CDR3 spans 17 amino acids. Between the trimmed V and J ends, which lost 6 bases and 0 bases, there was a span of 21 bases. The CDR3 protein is CASSGRGAGESSYEQYF. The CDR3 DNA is TGTGCCAGCTCTGGACGAGGAGCAGGGGAGAGCTCCTACGAGCAGTACTTC.

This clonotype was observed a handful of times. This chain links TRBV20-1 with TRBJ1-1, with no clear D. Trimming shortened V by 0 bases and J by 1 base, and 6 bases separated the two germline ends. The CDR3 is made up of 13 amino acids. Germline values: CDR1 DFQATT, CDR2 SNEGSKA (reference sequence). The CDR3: CSARDLWNTEAFF. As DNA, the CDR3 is TGCAGTGCTAGAGATCTTTGGAACACTGAAGCTTTCTTT.

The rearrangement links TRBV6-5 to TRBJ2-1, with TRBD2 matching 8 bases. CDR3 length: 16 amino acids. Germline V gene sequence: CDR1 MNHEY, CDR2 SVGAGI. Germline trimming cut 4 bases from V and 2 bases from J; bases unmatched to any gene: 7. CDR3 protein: CASSFSGTEAYNEQFF. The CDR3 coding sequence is TGTGCCAGCAGTTTTAGCGGGACCGAGGCCTACAATGAGCAGTTCTTC.

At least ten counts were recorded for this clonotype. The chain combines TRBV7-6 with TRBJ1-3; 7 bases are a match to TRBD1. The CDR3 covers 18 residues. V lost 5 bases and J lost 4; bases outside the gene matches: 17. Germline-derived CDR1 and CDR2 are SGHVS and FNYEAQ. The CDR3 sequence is CASSPPSGTEDPGNTIYF. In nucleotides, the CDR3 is TGTGCCAGCAGCCCCCCGTCCGGGACAGAAGACCCAGGAAACACCATATATTTT.

This chain's CDR3 is CASSGGAADTQYF. In DNA, the CDR3 is TGTGCCAGCAGCGGGGGGGCCGCAGATACGCAGTATTTT. J is TRBJ2-3 and V is TRBV9; D possibly matches TRBD1 or TRBD2 (6 bases each). The CDR3 runs 13 residues. Per the germline V gene, CDR1 is SGDLS and CDR2 is YYNGEE. V lost 3 bases to trimming and J lost 4 bases, with 9 bases between them.

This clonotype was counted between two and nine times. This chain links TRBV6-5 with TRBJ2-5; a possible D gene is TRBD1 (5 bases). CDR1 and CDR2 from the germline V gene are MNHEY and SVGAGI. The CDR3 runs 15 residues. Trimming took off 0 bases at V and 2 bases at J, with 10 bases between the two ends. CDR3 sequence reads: CASSYSTGWQETQYF. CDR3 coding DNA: TGTGCCAGCAGTTACTCCACAGGATGGCAAGAGACCCAGTACTTC.

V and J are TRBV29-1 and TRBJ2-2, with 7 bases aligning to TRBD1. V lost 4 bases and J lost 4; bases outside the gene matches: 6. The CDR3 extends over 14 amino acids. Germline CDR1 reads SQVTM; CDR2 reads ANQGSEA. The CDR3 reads CSVAQGTGTGELFF. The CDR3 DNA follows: TGCAGCGTTGCACAGGGGACGGGCACCGGGGAGCTGTTTTTT.

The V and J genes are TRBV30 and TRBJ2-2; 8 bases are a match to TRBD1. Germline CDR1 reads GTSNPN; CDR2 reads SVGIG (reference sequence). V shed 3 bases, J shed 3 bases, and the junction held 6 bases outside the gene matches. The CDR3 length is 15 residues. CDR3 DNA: TGTGCCTGGAGCGAGGGGACAGGAGACACCGGGGAGCTGTTTTTT. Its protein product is CAWSEGTGDTGELFF.

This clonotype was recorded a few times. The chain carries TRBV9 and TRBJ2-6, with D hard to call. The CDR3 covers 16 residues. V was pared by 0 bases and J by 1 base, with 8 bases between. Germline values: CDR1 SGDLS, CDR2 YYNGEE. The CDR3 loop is CASSVVVESGANVLTF. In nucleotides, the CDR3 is TGTGCCAGCAGCGTAGTGGTGGAATCTGGGGCCAACGTCCTGACTTTC.

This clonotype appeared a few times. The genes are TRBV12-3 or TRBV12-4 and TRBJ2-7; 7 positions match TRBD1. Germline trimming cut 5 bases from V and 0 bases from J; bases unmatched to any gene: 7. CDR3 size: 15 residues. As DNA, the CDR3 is TGTGCCAGCAGTCCAAGGGACAGAAACTCCTACGAGCAGTACTTC. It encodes CASSPRDRNSYEQYF.

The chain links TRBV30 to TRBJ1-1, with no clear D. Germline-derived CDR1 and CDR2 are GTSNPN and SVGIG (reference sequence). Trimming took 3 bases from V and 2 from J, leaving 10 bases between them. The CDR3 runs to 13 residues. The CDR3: CAWRVTINTEAFF. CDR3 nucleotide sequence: TGTGCCTGGAGGGTCACGATAAACACTGAAGCTTTCTTT.

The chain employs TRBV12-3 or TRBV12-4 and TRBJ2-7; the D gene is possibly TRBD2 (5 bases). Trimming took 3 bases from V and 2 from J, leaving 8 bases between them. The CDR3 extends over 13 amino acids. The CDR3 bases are TGTGCCAGCAGTTTTGGACTTGCCTACGAGCAGTACTTC. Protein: CASSFGLAYEQYF.

CDR3 residues: CASRVLGTQETQYF. The CDR3 DNA reads TGTGCCAGCAGGGTTCTAGGGACCCAAGAGACCCAGTACTTC. The chain is built from TRBV12-3 or TRBV12-4 and TRBJ2-5; D assignment may be TRBD1 or TRBD2 (5 bases each). This CDR3 spans 14 amino acids. V was clipped by 6 bases and J by 1 base, with 12 bases between them.

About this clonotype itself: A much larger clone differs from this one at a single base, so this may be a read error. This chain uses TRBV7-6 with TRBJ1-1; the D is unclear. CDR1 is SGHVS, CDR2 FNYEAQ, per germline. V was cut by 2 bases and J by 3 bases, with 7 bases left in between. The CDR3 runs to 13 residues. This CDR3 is CASSLRVHTEAFF. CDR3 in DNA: TGTGCCAGCAGCTTAAGGGTGCACACTGAAGCTTTCTTT.

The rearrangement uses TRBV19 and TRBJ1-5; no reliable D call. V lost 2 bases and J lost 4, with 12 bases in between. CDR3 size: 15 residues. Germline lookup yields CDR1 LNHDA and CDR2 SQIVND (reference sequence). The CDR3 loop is CASSINRRDNQPQHF. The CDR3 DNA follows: TGTGCCAGTAGTATAAACAGAAGGGATAATCAGCCCCAGCATTTT.

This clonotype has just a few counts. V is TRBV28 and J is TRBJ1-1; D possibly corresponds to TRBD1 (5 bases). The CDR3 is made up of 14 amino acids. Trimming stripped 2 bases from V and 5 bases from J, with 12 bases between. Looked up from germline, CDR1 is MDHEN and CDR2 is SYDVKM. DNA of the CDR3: TGTGCCAGCAGTTTAATCGGGGGAGGAACTGAAGCTTTCTTT. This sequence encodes CASSLIGGGTEAFF.

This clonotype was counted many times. CDR3 nucleotide sequence: TGTGCCAGCAGCCTCAGTAGTACAGGCGCCTACGAGCAGTACTTC. Translated, it gives CASSLSSTGAYEQYF. This rearrangement joins TRBV7-2 to TRBJ2-7, with D perhaps TRBD1 (5 bases). V dropped 5 bases and J dropped 2 bases, with 16 bases sitting between them. CDR3 size: 15 residues. The germline V gene has CDR1 SGHTA and CDR2 FQGNSA.

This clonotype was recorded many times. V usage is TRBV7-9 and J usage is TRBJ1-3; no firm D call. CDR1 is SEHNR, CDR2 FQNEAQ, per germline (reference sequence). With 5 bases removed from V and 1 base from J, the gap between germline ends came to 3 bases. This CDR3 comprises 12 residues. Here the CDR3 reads CASSQSGNTIYF. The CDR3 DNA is TGTGCCAGCAGCCAATCTGGAAACACCATATATTTT.

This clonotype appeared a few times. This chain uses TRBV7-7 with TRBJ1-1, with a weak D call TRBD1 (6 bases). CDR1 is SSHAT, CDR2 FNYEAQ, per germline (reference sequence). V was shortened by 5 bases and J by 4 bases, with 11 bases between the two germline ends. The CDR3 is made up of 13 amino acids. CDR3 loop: CASSTGRTTEAFF. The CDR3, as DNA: TGTGCCAGCAGCACAGGGCGAACCACTGAAGCTTTCTTT.

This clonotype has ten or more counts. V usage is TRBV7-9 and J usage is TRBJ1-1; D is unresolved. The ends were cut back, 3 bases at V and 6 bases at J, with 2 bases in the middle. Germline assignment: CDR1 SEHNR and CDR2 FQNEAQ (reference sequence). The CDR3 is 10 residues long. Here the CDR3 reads CASSFPEAFF. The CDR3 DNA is TGTGCCAGCAGCTTCCCTGAAGCTTTCTTT.

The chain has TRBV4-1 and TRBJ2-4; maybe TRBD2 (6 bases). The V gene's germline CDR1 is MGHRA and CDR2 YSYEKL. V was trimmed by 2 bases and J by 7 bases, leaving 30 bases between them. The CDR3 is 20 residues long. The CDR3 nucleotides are TGCGCCAGCAGCCAAACCCCCCCGACCACCGTGGGGAGTGCGGGGAACATTCAGTACTTC. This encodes CASSQTPPTTVGSAGNIQYF.

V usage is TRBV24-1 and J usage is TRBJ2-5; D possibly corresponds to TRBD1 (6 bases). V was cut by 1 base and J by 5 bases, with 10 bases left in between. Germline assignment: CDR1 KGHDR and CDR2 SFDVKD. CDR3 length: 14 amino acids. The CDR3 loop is CATSDLQGSETQYF. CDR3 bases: TGTGCCACCAGTGATTTACAGGGAAGCGAGACCCAGTACTTC.

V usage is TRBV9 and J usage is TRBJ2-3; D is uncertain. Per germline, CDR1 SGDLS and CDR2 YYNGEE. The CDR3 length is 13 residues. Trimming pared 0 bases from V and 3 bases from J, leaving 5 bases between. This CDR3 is CASSVVTTDTQYF. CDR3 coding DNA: TGTGCCAGCAGCGTAGTTACGACAGATACGCAGTATTTT.